This T cell receptor beta chain was sequenced in a study of tumor and adjacent non-tumor tissue in lung cancer. TCRbeta libraries were built with three rounds of nested PCR, modified from ARM-PCR. TCRdb independently ran MiXCR on the multiplex PCR reads; one entry per CDR3 protein. The profile covers 71,000 or so distinct CDR3 sequences, with roughly 80% appearing a single time and more than 10% taken by the ten largest. This clonotype appeared once. The template was RNA from unsorted bulk tissue. Germline loops: CDR1 SQVTM, CDR2 ANQGSEA. The V gene lost 5 bases and the J gene lost 3 bases, with 13 bases spanning the gap. The CDR3 totals 13 residues.

The chain recombines TRBV29-1 with TRBJ2-5; no clear D gene. The source material was lung tumor tissue. This receptor was obtained from a woman aged 45-65 years with non-small cell lung cancer. In DNA form, the CDR3 reads TGCAGCGTTCTGGGAACAGACAAAGAGACCCAGTACTTC. Amino acids: CSVLGTDKETQYF.